This TCR beta chain was documented in a study of shared clonotypes between healthy human individuals. At the level of the study: Ranging from 18 to 49 in age, donors were two women and a few men. Study-wide points: Clonotypes which were not shared had lower generation probabilities than clonotypes that all four donors shared. Memory subsets generally showed lower estimated richness than naive subsets.

Donation came from healthy HIV-negative adults that had no recent acute infections or vaccinations. For this clone: Its specificity is unknown.

The table came from immunoSEQ multiplex PCR; TCRdb's copy has only in-frame clones and leaves some out. The sample has around 700,000 clones, about 80% seen once; the top ten hold around 2%. The CDR3 runs 15 residues. Germline CDR1 reads MNHNY; CDR2 reads SVGAGI (reference sequence). V was trimmed by 2 bases and J by 6 bases, leaving 16 bases between them. Sequences were obtained from memory CD4+ T cells sorted from blood. The subset: CD45RA-negative fraction. The sequence was obtained from a woman aged 25 to 45 in good health. The chain links TRBV6-6 to TRBJ1-2; the D gene is possibly TRBD1 (5 bases). Here the CDR3 reads CASSYQEGDIDGYTF. CDR3 sequence (DNA): TGTGCCAGCAGTTACCAAGAAGGGGATATTGATGGCTACACCTTC.